This T cell receptor (beta chain) was profiled in a study of blood T cell repertoires in COVID-19. Study context: COVID-19 samples from acute and convalescent phases originated in the United States, Italy and Spain. T cells, B-cell-depleted T cells, or PBMCs supplied cDNA or gDNA.

It was during active infection that Seattle patients were enrolled and then longitudinally followed. Per the original methods: Amplifying reference gene primers gave estimates of nucleated cell counts. TCRdb's copy holds only in-frame clones and misses some; the assay was immunoSEQ multiplex PCR. V, J and clone size are those of that table, while D and trimming were read from the DNA. The sample includes 450,000 or so clones, about 91% of them seen just once. In germline, CDR1 is KGHSH, CDR2 LQKENI. The CDR3 is 14 residues long. Between the trimmed V and J ends, which lost 7 bases and 1 base, there was a span of 13 bases.

The sequence derives from a woman aged 35 to 49 with COVID-19, enrolled during active disease. Sample: peripheral blood. The rearrangement links TRBV18 to TRBJ1-1; no definite D call. CDR3 bases: TGTGCCAGCTTACCCGGACTTCCGAACACTGAAGCTTTCTTT. This codes for CASLPGLPNTEAFF.